The 28 T cell receptor beta chains in this list originate from one sample, sequenced in a study of PD-L1 blockade in urothelial cancer. The data were produced by immunoSEQ multiplex PCR, yet TCRdb's version contains in-frame clones alone and is incomplete. This sample has some 89,000 clones, with around 85% found just once. Time point indicated: pretreatment peripheral blood. The specimen comprised PBMCs, sampled around atezolizumab (anti-PD-L1) treatment. These receptors all stem from a man aged 55 to 69 with urothelial cancer.

CDR3 in DNA: TGTGCCAGCAGTTACGGGGGTAGCGGGAGGCTCTATGAGCAGTTCTTC. Its protein product is CASSYGGSGRLYEQFF. The J gene is TRBJ2-1, the V gene TRBV6-5; 10 positions match TRBD2. Germline assignment: CDR1 MNHEY and CDR2 SVGAGI. There are 16 residues in the CDR3. V was clipped by 2 bases and J by 8 bases; unmatched bases: 9.

This clone was seen once. J is TRBJ1-2 and V is TRBV5-6, with TRBD1 matching 12 bases. The CDR3 runs 16 residues. Germline CDR1 reads SGHDT; CDR2 reads YYEEEE. Trimming at V came to 6 bases and at J to 8 bases, leaving 14 bases not matched to a gene. CDR3 in amino acids: CASTLWGQGARGGYTF. CDR3 nucleotides: TGTGCCAGCACCCTATGGGGACAGGGGGCCCGTGGAGGCTACACCTTC.

The chain links TRBV19 to TRBJ1-2, with TRBD1 matching 7 bases. Germline lookup yields CDR1 LNHDA and CDR2 SQIVND (reference sequence). CDR3 size: 16 residues. Trimming at V came to 7 bases and at J to 7 bases, leaving 18 bases not matched to a gene. The CDR3 spells CASNQRQGSGTIGYTF. The CDR3 DNA sequence: TGTGCCAGTAACCAAAGACAGGGATCCGGAACTATTGGCTACACCTTC.

The chain has TRBV4-3 and TRBJ2-6, with 7 nucleotides matching TRBD1. Looked up from germline, CDR1 is LGHNA and CDR2 is YSLEER. This CDR3 region has 19 residues. The V gene end was trimmed by 0 bases and the J gene end by 0 bases; junction bases not matched to a gene: 8. The DNA of the CDR3 is TGCGCCAGCAGCCAAGAGACGGGACAGAGATTCTCTGGGGCCAACGTCCTGACTTTC. As protein: CASSQETGQRFSGANVLTF.

The chain links TRBV28 to TRBJ2-2, with D unresolved. CDR1 and CDR2 (germline): MDHEN, SYDVKM. The CDR3 runs 13 residues. Trimming removed 1 base at V and 6 bases at J, with 6 bases between. CDR3: CASSLLEPGELFF. DNA of the CDR3: TGTGCCAGCAGTTTATTAGAACCCGGGGAGCTGTTTTTT.

The chain has TRBV7-2 and TRBJ2-1, with a possible D match to TRBD1 (5 bases). This CDR3 has 15 amino acids. Germline V gene data show CDR1 as SGHTA and CDR2 as FQGNSA. Trimming removed 5 bases at V and 1 base at J, with 12 bases between. The CDR3 protein is CASSPGQGSYNEQFF. CDR3 coding DNA: TGTGCCAGCAGCCCCGGGCAGGGTTCCTACAATGAGCAGTTCTTC.

This rearrangement joins TRBV9 to TRBJ2-3; D is unclear. This CDR3 spans 14 amino acids. Trimming removed 1 base at V and 1 base at J, with 7 bases between. CDR1 SGDLS and CDR2 YYNGEE come from the germline V gene. CDR3 in amino acids: CASSVHPGTDTQYF. CDR3 coding DNA: TGTGCCAGCAGCGTACATCCAGGCACAGATACGCAGTATTTT.

The chain is built from TRBV18 and TRBJ1-3, with D possibly matching TRBD1 (5 bases). The CDR3 spans 16 residues. The V end was cut by 5 bases, the J end by 0 bases, with 14 bases between. In germline, CDR1 is KGHSH, CDR2 LQKENI. The CDR3 spells CASSSTPGLSGNTIYF. The CDR3 DNA sequence: TGTGCCAGCTCATCAACACCGGGACTCTCTGGAAACACCATATATTTT.

The chain links TRBV7-2 to TRBJ2-7; D not certain. Germline V gene sequence: CDR1 SGHTA, CDR2 FQGNSA. This CDR3 region has 15 residues. V was pared by 2 bases and J by 2 bases, with 13 bases between. The CDR3 nucleotides are TGTGCCAGCAGCTTAAGTTTCTCCCGAGCCTACGAGCAGTACTTC. This codes for CASSLSFSRAYEQYF.

A few counts support this clone. V and J are TRBV11-2 and TRBJ1-4; weak D call: TRBD1 (6 bases). V lost 1 base and J lost 8, with 23 bases in between. Germline V CDR1 and CDR2: SGHAT, FQNNGV. CDR3 length: 18 amino acids. The CDR3 sequence is CASSLGRLEIGQKEKLFF. The CDR3 DNA reads TGTGCCAGCAGCTTAGGTCGCTTAGAGATCGGACAGAAGGAAAAACTGTTTTTT.

The rearrangement links TRBV28 to TRBJ2-6; no clear D. This CDR3 is 12 amino acids long. The germline V gene has CDR1 MDHEN and CDR2 SYDVKM. The V and J ends lost 8 bases and 2 bases respectively, with 4 bases between them. CDR3 DNA: TGTGCCAGCGGCCCTGGGGCCAACGTCCTGACTTTC. Amino acid sequence: CASGPGANVLTF.

The V and J genes are TRBV6-5 and TRBJ2-2; 7 nucleotides align to TRBD1. Germline lookup yields CDR1 MNHEY and CDR2 SVGAGI. The J segment lost 4 bases and the V segment lost 0 bases, leaving 2 bases of the junction unmatched. This CDR3 region has 15 residues. CDR3 nucleotides: TGTGCCAGCAGTTACTCAGGGGGCCGCACCGGGGAGCTGTTTTTT. It is translated as CASSYSGGRTGELFF.

Written as DNA, the CDR3 is TGTGCCAGCAGCCAAGACCCCGGGTCTAGCGGGGGCCCAACCGCCGGCACAGATACGCAGTATTTT. This translates into CASSQDPGSSGGPTAGTDTQYF. V is TRBV4-2 and J is TRBJ2-3; 10 positions agree with TRBD2. Trimming removed 0 bases from V and 1 base from J; junction bases left unmatched: 19. There are 22 residues in the CDR3. CDR1 LGHNA and CDR2 YNFKEQ come from the germline V gene.

In this sample, this clone turned up a few times. The rearrangement uses TRBV19 and TRBJ1-6, with D unclear. The ends were cut back, 6 bases at V and 7 bases at J, with 13 bases in the middle. This CDR3 contains 14 residues. Per the germline V gene, CDR1 is LNHDA and CDR2 is SQIVND (reference sequence). The CDR3 DNA sequence: TGTGCCAGTAGGATCGGAGTTCCGAATTCACCCCTCCACTTT. Protein product: CASRIGVPNSPLHF. Complete variable domain (other parts from reference TRBV19 and TRBJ1-6): DGGITQSPKYLFRKEGQNVTLSCEQNLNHDAMYWYRQDPGQGLRLIYYSQIVNDFQKGDIAEGYSVSREKKESFPLTVTSAQKNPTAFYLCASRIGVPNSPLHFGNGTRLTVT.

The V call is TRBV5-1, the J call TRBJ2-7; 11 bases fit TRBD1. This CDR3 is built from 16 residues. Germline CDR1 SGHRS, CDR2 YFSETQ. V was clipped by 5 bases and J by 5 bases; unmatched bases: 12. CDR3 amino acids: CASSRQARTGGDEQYF. The CDR3 DNA reads as TGCGCCAGCAGTCGGCAGGCGAGGACAGGGGGCGACGAGCAGTACTTC. Supplemented by reference TRBV5-1 and TRBJ2-7, the full variable domain reads KAGVTQTPRYLIKTRGQQVTLSCSPISGHRSVSWYQQTPGQGLQFLFEYFSETQRNKGNFPGRFSGRQFSNSRSEMNVSTLELGDSALYLCASSRQARTGGDEQYFGPGTRLTVT.

V gene TRBV13 combines with J gene TRBJ1-3; no definite D call. V was pared by 0 bases and J by 0 bases, with 9 bases between. This CDR3 is built from 16 residues. CDR1 is PRHDT, CDR2 FYEKMQ, per germline (reference sequence). The CDR3 loop reads CASSLGGDSSGNTIYF. In DNA, the CDR3 is TGTGCCAGCAGCTTAGGCGGGGATAGCTCTGGAAACACCATATATTTT.

The rearrangement uses TRBV6-4 and TRBJ2-3, with D possibly being TRBD2 (5 bases). Germline V CDR1 and CDR2: MRHNA, SNTAGT. The CDR3 covers 13 residues. The V gene lost 6 bases and the J gene lost 9 bases, with 16 bases spanning the gap. The CDR3: CASSALLGGTQYF. DNA for the CDR3: TGTGCCAGCAGCGCCCTCCTCGGAGGAACGCAGTATTTT.

V is TRBV7-8 and J is TRBJ1-4, with TRBD1 matching over 7 bases. Germline V lookup: CDR1 SGHVS, CDR2 FQNEAQ. The length of the CDR3 is 16 residues. V lost 5 bases to trimming and J lost 4 bases; unmatched junction nucleotides: 10. Written as DNA, the CDR3 is TGTGCCAGCAGCCCACCTTGGACAGGAGTTAATGAAAAACTGTTTTTT. Its protein is CASSPPWTGVNEKLFF.

This chain connects TRBV11-2 to TRBJ2-3; D remains unclear. V lost 4 bases, J lost 1 base, and 12 bases lay in between. The germline CDR1 and CDR2 sequences are SGHAT and FQNNGV. The length of the CDR3 is 15 residues. CDR3 DNA: TGTGCCAGCAGCTCCCTCAGGCAGGGCACAGATACGCAGTATTTT. This codes for CASSSLRQGTDTQYF.

The chain joins TRBV28 to TRBJ2-5; 7 bases line up with TRBD1. Trimming cost V 8 bases and J 5 bases; bases outside gene matches: 8. CDR1 is MDHEN, CDR2 SYDVKM, per germline. This CDR3 spans 13 amino acids. The CDR3 loop is CASHGDSRETQYF. The DNA for the CDR3 is TGTGCCAGCCATGGGGACAGTAGGGAGACCCAGTACTTC. Combining the CDR3 with reference TRBV28 and TRBJ2-5 gives the whole variable domain DVKVTQSSRYLVKRTGEKVFLECVQDMDHENMFWYRQDPGLGLRLIYFSYDVKMKEKGDIPEGYSVSREKKERFSLILESASTNQTSMYLCASHGDSRETQYFGPGTRLLVL.

The J gene is TRBJ2-2, the V gene TRBV30, with D possibly matching TRBD1 (5 bases). The V end was cut by 0 bases, the J end by 0 bases, with 11 bases between. In germline, CDR1 is GTSNPN, CDR2 SVGIG (reference sequence). The CDR3 extends over 16 amino acids. As DNA, the CDR3 is TGTGCCTGGAGTGTAAGAGGCAGGGCGAACACCGGGGAGCTGTTTTTT. It specifies CAWSVRGRANTGELFF.

The genes are TRBV5-1 and TRBJ2-7; TRBD2 matches 11 bases. The CDR3 contains 19 residues. Germline values: CDR1 SGHRS, CDR2 YFSETQ. The junction had 17 bases not matched to a gene; V was cut back by 4 bases and J by 2 bases. CDR3 residues: CASSRHSSSGRLQPYEQYF. The CDR3 nucleotides are TGCGCCAGCAGCCGACACTCTTCTAGCGGGAGGCTCCAGCCCTACGAGCAGTACTTC.

The chain carries TRBV5-1 and TRBJ1-4; D is unresolved. Per germline, CDR1 SGHRS and CDR2 YFSETQ. Trimming removed 0 bases from V and 8 bases from J, with 14 bases in between. CDR3 length equals 15 residues. The CDR3 coding sequence is TGCGCCAGCAGCTTGGTGCAGCGGCGAGGGGAAAAACTGTTTTTT. Protein: CASSLVQRRGEKLFF.

This clone has only one observation. V and J are TRBV5-4 and TRBJ1-6, with 10 bases fitting TRBD1. The CDR3 is made up of 16 amino acids. With 2 bases clipped from V and 9 bases from J, the junction kept 8 bases outside the gene matches. Germline assignment: CDR1 SGHNT and CDR2 YYREEE (reference sequence). For the CDR3, the DNA is TGTGCCAGCAGCTTTTTGCTGGGACAGGGGACTTCACCCCTCCACTTT. It specifies CASSFLLGQGTSPLHF.

This chain connects TRBV7-2 to TRBJ2-5; 10 nucleotides align to TRBD2. This CDR3 has 18 amino acids. Looked up from germline, CDR1 is SGHTA and CDR2 is FQGNSA. Trimming at V came to 1 base and at J to 5 bases, leaving 13 bases not matched to a gene. The CDR3 loop reads CASSLGWLAGAEEETQYF. CDR3 bases: TGTGCCAGCAGCTTAGGTTGGCTAGCGGGAGCTGAGGAGGAGACCCAGTACTTC.

This chain joins TRBV10-3 and TRBJ2-5; no firm D call. The V gene's germline CDR1 is ENHRY and CDR2 SYGVKD. V lost 3 bases and J 2 bases, leaving 7 bases between the germline ends. This CDR3 region has 13 residues. The CDR3 bases are TGTGCCATCAGTGACCCTGTTCAAGAGACCCAGTACTTC. It codes for CAISDPVQETQYF.

This rearrangement joins TRBV5-4 to TRBJ2-3; D is unclear. The CDR3 has 14 amino acids. The V and J ends lost 4 bases and 2 bases respectively, with 11 bases between them. CDR1 is SGHNT and CDR2 is YYREEE in the germline V gene (reference sequence). Here the CDR3 reads CASSKEIPTDTQYF. The CDR3 DNA reads TGTGCCAGCAGCAAGGAGATACCCACAGATACGCAGTATTTT. The full variable domain, its missing parts supplied by reference TRBV5-4 and TRBJ2-3, is ETGVTQSPTHLIKTRGQQVTLRCSSQSGHNTVSWYQQALGQGPQFIFQYYREEENGRGNFPPRFSGLQFPNYSSELNVNALELDDSALYLCASSKEIPTDTQYFGPGTRLTVL.

The chain employs TRBV5-1 and TRBJ1-2; the match to TRBD1 covers 9 bases. Germline values: CDR1 SGHRS, CDR2 YFSETQ. This CDR3 is built from 14 residues. The J segment lost 7 bases and the V segment lost 3 bases, leaving 7 bases of the junction unmatched. The CDR3 loop is CASSSGRTGVGYTF. The CDR3 DNA reads as TGCGCCAGCAGCTCAGGGAGGACAGGGGTTGGCTACACCTTC. Combining the CDR3 with reference TRBV5-1 and TRBJ1-2 gives the whole variable domain KAGVTQTPRYLIKTRGQQVTLSCSPISGHRSVSWYQQTPGQGLQFLFEYFSETQRNKGNFPGRFSGRQFSNSRSEMNVSTLELGDSALYLCASSSGRTGVGYTFGSGTRLTVV.